This T cell receptor (beta chain) appears in the sequencing data of a study of CD8 T cells in Susac syndrome. TCR beta was sequenced from blood CD8+ and CD4+ T cells. The multiple sclerosis controls were treatment-naive patients, and their relapsing-remitting disease was stable or active. Germline V lookup: CDR1 KGHSH, CDR2 LQKENI. The CDR3 is 12 residues long. V gave up 3 bases and J gave up 7 bases, with 10 bases separating them. An input of 0.5 to 1 ug of RNA was subjected to reverse transcription using random hexamers. Multiplex immunoSEQ PCR targeted 54 Vbeta and 13 Jbeta TCR beta segments. TCRdb re-derived calls from the immunoSEQ multiplex PCR reads in MiXCR, one entry per CDR3 protein. The sample contains around 200,000 distinct CDR3 sequences, around 95% of which appear only once.

The receptor was derived from a human donor with multiple sclerosis. The sequenced material came from CD4+ T cells from PBMCs. The rearrangement links TRBV18 to TRBJ2-7; D unresolved. In DNA, the CDR3 is TGTGCCAGCTCACCTTCAATAGGTGAGCAGTACTTC. This sequence encodes CASSPSIGEQYF.